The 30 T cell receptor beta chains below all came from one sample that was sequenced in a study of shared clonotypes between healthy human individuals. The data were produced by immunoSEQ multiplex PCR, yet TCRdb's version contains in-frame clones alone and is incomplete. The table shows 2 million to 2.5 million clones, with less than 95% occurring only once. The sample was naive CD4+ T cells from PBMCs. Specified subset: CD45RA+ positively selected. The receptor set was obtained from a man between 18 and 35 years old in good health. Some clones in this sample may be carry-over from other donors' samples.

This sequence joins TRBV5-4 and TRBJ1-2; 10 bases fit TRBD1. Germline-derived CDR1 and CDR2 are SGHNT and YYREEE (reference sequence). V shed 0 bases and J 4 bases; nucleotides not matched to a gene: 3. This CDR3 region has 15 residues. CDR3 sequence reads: CASSLADRGVYGYTF. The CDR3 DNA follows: TGTGCCAGCAGCTTGGCGGACAGGGGGGTCTATGGCTACACCTTC.

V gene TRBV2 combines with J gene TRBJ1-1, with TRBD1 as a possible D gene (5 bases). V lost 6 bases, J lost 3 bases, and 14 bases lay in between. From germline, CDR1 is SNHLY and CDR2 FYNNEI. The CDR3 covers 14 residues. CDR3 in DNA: TGTGCCAGCAGGGGGACGGGCGGCGACACTGAAGCTTTCTTT. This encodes CASRGTGGDTEAFF.

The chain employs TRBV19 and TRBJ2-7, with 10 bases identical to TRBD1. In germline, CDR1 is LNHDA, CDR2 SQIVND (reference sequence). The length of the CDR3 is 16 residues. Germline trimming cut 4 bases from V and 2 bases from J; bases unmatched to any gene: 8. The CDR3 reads CASSRYGQGGAYEQYF. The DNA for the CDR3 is TGTGCCAGTAGTAGATACGGACAGGGGGGGGCCTACGAGCAGTACTTC.

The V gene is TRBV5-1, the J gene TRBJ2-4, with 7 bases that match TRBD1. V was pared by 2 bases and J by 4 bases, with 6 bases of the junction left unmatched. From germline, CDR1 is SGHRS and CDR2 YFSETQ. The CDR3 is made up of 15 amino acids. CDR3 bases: TGCGCCAGCAGCTTACCCGGGACAGAAAAAAACATTCAGTACTTC. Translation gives CASSLPGTEKNIQYF. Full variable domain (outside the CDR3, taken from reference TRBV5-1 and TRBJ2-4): KAGVTQTPRYLIKTRGQQVTLSCSPISGHRSVSWYQQTPGQGLQFLFEYFSETQRNKGNFPGRFSGRQFSNSRSEMNVSTLELGDSALYLCASSLPGTEKNIQYFGAGTRLSVL.

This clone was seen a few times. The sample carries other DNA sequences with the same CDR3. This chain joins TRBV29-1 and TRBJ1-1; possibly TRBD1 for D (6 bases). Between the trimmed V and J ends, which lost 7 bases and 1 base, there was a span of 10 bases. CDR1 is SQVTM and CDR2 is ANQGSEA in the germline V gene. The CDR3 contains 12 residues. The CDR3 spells CSAGGQNTEAFF. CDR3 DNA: TGCAGCGCGGGGGGACAGAACACTGAAGCTTTCTTT.

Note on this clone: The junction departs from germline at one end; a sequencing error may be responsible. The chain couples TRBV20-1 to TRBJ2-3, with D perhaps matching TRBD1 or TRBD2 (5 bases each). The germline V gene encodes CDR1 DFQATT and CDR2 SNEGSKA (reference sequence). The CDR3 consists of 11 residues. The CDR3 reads CSALRDQSPLF. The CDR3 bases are TGCAGTGCCCTCCGGGACCAGAGTCCCCTTTTT.

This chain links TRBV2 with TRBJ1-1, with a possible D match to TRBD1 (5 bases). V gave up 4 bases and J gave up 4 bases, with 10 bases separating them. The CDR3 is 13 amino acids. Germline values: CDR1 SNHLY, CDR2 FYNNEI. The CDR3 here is CASSVEGSTEAFF. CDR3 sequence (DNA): TGTGCCAGCAGTGTTGAGGGGAGCACTGAAGCTTTCTTT.

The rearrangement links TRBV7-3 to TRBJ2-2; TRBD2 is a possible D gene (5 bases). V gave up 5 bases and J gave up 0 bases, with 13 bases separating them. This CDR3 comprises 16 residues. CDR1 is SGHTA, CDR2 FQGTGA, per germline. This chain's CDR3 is CASSKLGETNTGELFF. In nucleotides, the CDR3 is TGTGCCAGCAGCAAACTTGGGGAGACGAACACCGGGGAGCTGTTTTTT.

CDR3 region: CASSASGVWGETQYF. The CDR3 nucleotides read TGTGCCAGCAGTGCTAGCGGGGTCTGGGGAGAGACCCAGTACTTC. The chain carries TRBV27 and TRBJ2-5; TRBD2 aligns across 9 bases. The CDR3 totals 15 residues. With V trimmed by 5 bases and J by 4 bases, 8 bases remained unmatched. Germline V CDR1 and CDR2: MNHEY, SMNVEV (reference sequence).

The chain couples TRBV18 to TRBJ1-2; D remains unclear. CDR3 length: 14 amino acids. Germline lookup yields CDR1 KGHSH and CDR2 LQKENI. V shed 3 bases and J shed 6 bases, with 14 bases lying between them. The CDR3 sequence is CASSPPISPNGYTF. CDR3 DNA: TGTGCCAGCTCACCTCCAATCTCCCCAAATGGCTACACCTTC.

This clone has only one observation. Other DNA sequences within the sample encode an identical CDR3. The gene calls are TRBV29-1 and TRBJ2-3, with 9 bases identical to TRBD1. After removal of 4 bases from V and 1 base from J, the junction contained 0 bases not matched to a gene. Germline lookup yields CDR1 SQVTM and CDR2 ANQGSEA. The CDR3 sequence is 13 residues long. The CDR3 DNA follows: TGCAGCGTTGGGACAGGGGGCACAGATACGCAGTATTTT. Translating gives CSVGTGGTDTQYF.

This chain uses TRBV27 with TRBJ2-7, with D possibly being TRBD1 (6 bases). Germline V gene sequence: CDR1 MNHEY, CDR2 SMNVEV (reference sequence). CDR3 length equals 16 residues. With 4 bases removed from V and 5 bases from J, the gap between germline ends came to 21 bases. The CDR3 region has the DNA TGTGCCAGCAGTTCCCTCTCAGCAGGGGCTACCCACGAGCAGTACTTC. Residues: CASSSLSAGATHEQYF.

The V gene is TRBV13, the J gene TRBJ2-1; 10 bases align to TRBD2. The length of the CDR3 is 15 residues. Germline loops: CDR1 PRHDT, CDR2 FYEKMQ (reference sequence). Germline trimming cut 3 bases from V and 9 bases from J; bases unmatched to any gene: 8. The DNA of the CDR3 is TGTGCCAGCAGCTTTTTCATGACTAGCGGGTTTGAGCAGTTCTTC. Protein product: CASSFFMTSGFEQFF. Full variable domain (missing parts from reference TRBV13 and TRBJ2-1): AAGVIQSPRHLIKEKRETATLKCYPIPRHDTVYWYQQGPGQDPQFLISFYEKMQSDKGSIPDRFSAQQFSDYHSELNMSSLELGDSALYFCASSFFMTSGFEQFFGPGTRLTVL.

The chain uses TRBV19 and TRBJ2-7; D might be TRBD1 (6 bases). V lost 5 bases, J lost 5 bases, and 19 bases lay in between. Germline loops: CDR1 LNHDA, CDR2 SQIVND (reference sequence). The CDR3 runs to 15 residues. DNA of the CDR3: TGTGCCAGTAGTCCCTCAGGGGCCCGCCAAGACGAGCAGTACTTC. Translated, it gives CASSPSGARQDEQYF.

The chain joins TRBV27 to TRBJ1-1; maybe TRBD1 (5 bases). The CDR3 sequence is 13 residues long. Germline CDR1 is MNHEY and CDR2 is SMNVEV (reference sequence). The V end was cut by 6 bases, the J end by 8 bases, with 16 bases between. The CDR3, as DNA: TGTGCCAGCAGGTGGGACGCGACGGGGGAAGCTTTCTTT. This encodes CASRWDATGEAFF.

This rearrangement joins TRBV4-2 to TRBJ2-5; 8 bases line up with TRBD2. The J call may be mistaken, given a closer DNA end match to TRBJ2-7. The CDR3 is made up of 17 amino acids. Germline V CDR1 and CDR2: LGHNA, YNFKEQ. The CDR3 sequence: CASSQDYQEAGVYEQYF. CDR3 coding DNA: TGTGCCAGCAGCCAAGACTATCAGGAAGCGGGAGTCTACGAGCAGTACTTC.

The CDR3 sequence is CASGYLAGELFF. The CDR3 DNA reads TGTGCCAGCGGATACCTGGCCGGGGAGCTGTTTTTT. The chain joins TRBV27 to TRBJ2-2; D ambiguous. The CDR3 runs to 12 residues. The V gene's germline CDR1 is MNHEY and CDR2 SMNVEV (reference sequence). V lost 8 bases and J 6 bases, leaving 10 bases between the germline ends.

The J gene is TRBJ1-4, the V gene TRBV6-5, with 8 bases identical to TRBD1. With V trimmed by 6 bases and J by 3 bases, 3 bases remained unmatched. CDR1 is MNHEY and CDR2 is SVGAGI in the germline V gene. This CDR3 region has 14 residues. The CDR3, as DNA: TGTGCCAGCAGATTGACAGGGGCTAATGAAAAACTGTTTTTT. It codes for CASRLTGANEKLFF.

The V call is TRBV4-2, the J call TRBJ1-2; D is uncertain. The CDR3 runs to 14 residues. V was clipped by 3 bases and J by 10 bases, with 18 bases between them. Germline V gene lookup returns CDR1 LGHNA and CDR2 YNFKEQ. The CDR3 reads CASSHLGRQESYTF. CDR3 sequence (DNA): TGTGCCAGCAGCCATCTCGGTAGGCAGGAGTCCTACACCTTC.

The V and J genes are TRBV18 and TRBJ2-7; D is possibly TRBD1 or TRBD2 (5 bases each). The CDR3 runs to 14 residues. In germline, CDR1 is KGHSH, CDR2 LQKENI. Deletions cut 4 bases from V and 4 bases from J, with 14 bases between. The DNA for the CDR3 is TGTGCCAGCTCACTCGGCCGGGACGGATACGAGCAGTACTTC. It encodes CASSLGRDGYEQYF.

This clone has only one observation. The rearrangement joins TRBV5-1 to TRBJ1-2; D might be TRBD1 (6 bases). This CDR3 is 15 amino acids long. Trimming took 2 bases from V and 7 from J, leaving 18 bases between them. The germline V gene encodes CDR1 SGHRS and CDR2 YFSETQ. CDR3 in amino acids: CASSFRTDPSAGYTF. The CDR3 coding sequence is TGCGCCAGCAGCTTCCGGACAGACCCAAGTGCTGGCTACACCTTC.

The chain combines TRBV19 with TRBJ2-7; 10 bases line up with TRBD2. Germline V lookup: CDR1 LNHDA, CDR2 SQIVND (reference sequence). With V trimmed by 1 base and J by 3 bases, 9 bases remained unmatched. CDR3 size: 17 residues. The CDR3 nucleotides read TGTGCCAGTAGTATAGGCGGAGCGGGAGGGCCTTTCTACGAGCAGTACTTC. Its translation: CASSIGGAGGPFYEQYF.

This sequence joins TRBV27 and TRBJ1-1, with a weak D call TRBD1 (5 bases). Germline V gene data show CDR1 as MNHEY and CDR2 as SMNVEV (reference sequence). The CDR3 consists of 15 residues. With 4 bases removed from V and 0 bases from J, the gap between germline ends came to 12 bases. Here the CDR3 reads CASSYVGGMNTEAFF. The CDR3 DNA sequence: TGTGCCAGCAGTTACGTCGGGGGGATGAACACTGAAGCTTTCTTT.

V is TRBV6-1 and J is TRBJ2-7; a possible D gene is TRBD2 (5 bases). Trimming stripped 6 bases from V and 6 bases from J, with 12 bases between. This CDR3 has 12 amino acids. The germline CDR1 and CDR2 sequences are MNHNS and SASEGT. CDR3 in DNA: TGTGCCAGCAGCGTACGGGGTGCCGAGCAGTACTTC. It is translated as CASSVRGAEQYF.

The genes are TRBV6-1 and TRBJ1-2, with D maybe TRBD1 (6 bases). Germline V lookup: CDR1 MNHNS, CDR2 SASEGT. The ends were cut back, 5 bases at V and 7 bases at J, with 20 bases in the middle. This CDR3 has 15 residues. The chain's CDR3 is CASSPASDSRGGYTF. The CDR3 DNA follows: TGTGCCAGCAGTCCCGCTTCCGACAGCAGGGGTGGCTACACCTTC.

CDR3 amino acids: CASTRAGTGAYGTQYF. The CDR3 nucleotides are TGTGCCAGCACCCGGGCGGGGACAGGGGCTTATGGGACGCAGTATTTT. This chain connects TRBV5-8 to TRBJ2-3; TRBD1 matches at 10 bases. Per germline, CDR1 SGHTS and CDR2 YDEGEE. J lost 9 bases, V lost 6 bases, and 16 bases had no gene match. The length of the CDR3 is 16 residues. The full variable domain, completed using reference TRBV5-8 and TRBJ2-3, is EAGVTQSPTHLIKTRGQQATLRCSPISGHTSVYWYQQALGLGLQFLLWYDEGEERNRGNFPPRFSGRQFPNYSSELNVNALELEDSALYLCASTRAGTGAYGTQYFGPGTRLTVL.

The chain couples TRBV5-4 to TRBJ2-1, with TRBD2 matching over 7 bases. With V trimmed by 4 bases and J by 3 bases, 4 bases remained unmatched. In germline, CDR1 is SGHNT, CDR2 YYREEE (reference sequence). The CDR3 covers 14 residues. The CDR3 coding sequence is TGTGCCAGCAGCGGGAGGGAACTCTACAATGAGCAGTTCTTC. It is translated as CASSGRELYNEQFF.

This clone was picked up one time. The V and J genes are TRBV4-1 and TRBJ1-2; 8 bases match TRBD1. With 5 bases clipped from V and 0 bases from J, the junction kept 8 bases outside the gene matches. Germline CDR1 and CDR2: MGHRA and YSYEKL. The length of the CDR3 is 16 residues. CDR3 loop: CASSDRGLQPNYGYTF. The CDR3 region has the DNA TGCGCCAGCAGCGACAGGGGTCTCCAACCTAACTATGGCTACACCTTC.

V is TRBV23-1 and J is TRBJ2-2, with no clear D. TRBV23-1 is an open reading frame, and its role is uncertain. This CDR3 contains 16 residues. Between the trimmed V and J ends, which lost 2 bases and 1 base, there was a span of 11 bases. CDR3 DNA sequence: TGCGCCAGCAGTCAAATGGGTGCTCTGAACACCGGGGAGCTGTTTTTT. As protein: CASSQMGALNTGELFF.

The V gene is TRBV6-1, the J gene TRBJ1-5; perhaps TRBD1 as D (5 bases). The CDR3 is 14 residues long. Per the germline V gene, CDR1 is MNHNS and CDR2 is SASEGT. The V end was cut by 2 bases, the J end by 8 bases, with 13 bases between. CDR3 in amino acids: CASSERDALEPQHF. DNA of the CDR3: TGTGCCAGCAGTGAAAGGGACGCTTTGGAGCCCCAGCATTTT.